This T cell receptor beta chain was captured in a study of T cells in Graves' hyperthyroidism and ophthalmopathy. Germline lookup yields CDR1 SGHDN and CDR2 FVKESK. The CDR3 extends over 14 amino acids. Study conclusions and caveats: Blood also held most thyroid clonotypes expanded beyond 0.001.

This clonotype was seen only a few times. What it binds is not known. One end of the junction varies from germline; a read error may be responsible. Uncontrolled infection, other autoimmune disease, pregnancy or lactation barred patients from enrollment. Fresh peripheral blood, roughly 9.8 ml of it, supplied the PBMCs. Researchers amplified the TCR beta CDR3 regions from RNA transcripts. RT-PCR in the first round (using the HTBI primer set) targeted the TCR CDR3. TCRdb processed the multiplex PCR reads anew with MiXCR; each CDR3 protein has one entry. The repertoire holds over 400,000 distinct CDR3 sequences, with roughly 15% as singletons.

The chain uses TRBV14 and TRBJ2-7, with D maybe TRBD2 (6 bases). The source is a man younger than 35 with Graves' ophthalmopathy. Sequencing input: blood. The CDR3 DNA follows: TGTGCCAGCAGCCTGGGACTTCACTCCCACGAGCAGTACTTC. It codes for CASSLGLHSHEQYF. Variable domain in full (rest from reference TRBV14 and TRBJ2-7): EAGVTQFPSHSVIEKGQTVTLRCDPISGHDNLYWYRRVMGKEIKFLLHFVKESKQDESGMPNNRFLAERTGGTYSTLKVQPAELEDSGVYFCASSLGLHSHEQYFGPGTRLTVT.